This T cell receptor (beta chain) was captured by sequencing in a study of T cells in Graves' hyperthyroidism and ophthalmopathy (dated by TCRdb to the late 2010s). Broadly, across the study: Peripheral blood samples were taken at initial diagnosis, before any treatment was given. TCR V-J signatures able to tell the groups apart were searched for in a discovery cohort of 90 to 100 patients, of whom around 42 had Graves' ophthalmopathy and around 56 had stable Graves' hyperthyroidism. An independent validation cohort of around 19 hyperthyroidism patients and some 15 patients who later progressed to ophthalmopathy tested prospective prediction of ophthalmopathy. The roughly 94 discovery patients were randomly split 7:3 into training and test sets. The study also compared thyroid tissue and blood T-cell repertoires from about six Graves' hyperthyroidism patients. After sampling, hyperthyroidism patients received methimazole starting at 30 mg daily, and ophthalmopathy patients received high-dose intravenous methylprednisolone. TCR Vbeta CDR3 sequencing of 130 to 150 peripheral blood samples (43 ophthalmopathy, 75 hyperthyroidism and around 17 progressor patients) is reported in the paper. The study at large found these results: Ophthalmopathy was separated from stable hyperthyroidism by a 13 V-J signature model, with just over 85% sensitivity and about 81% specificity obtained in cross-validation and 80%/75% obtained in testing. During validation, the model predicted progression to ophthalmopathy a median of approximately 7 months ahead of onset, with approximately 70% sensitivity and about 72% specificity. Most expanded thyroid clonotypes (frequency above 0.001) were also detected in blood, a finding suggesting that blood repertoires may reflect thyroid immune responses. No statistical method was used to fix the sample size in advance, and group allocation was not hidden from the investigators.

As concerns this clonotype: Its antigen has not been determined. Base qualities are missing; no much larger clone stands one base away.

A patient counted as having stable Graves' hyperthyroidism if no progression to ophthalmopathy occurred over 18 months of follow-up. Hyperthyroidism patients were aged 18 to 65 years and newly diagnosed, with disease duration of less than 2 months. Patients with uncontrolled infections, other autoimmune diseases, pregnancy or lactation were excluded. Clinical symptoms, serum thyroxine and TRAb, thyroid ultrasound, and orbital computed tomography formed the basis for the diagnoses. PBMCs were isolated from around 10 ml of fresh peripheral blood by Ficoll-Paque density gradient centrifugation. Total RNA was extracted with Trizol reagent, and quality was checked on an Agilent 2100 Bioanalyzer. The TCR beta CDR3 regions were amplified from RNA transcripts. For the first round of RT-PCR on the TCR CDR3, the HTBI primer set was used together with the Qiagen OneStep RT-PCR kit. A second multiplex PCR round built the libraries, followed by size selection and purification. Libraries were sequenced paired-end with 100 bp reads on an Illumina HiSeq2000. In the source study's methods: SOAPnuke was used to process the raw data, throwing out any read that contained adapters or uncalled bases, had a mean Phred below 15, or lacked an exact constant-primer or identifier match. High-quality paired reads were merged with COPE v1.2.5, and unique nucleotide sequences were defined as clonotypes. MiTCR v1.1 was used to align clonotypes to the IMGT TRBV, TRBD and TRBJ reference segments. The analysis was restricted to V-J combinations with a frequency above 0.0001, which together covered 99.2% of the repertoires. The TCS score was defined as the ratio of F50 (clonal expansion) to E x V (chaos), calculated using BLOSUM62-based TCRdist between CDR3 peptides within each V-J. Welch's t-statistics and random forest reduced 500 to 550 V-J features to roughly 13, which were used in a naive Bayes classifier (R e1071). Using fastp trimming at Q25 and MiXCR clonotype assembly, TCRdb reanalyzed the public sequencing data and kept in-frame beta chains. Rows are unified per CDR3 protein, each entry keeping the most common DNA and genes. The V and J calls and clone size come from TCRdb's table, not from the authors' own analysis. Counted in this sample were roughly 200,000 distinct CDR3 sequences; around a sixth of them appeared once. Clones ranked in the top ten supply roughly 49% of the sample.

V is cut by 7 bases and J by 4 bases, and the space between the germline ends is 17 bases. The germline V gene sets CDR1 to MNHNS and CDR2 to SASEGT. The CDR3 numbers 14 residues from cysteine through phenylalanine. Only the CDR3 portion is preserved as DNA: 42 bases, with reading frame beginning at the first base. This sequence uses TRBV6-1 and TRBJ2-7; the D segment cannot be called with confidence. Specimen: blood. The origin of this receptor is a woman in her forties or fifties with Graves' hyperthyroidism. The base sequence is TGTGCCAGCAAGAATTCCGGGTTTTTGTACGAGCAGTACTTC. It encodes CASKNSGFLYEQYF.